Listed below are T cell receptor beta chains from one sample, sequenced in a study of cytomegalovirus exposure and HLA in healthy donors. TCRdb keeps only in-frame clones here, not all; method: immunoSEQ multiplex PCR. The sample consists of about 140,000 clones, roughly three quarters of them appearing once. Sequencing used PBMCs. Every receptor here comes from a woman between 25 and 40 years old in good health and CMV-seronegative. Both conserved end residues are part of each CDR3. A D gene is named only where the DNA matches it firmly. Some rows have no size entry. The others give once, few or many, or a class for an expanded clone.

CDR3 protein	CDR3 DNA	clone size	D gene	V gene	J gene
CASRLQFEDERFF	TGTGCCAGCAGATTACAGTTTGAGGATGAGCGGTTCTTC	NA	NA	TRBV7-9	TRBJ2-1
CASSPGQGASNYGYTF	TGTGCCAGCAGCCCCGGACAGGGGGCATCCAACTATGGCTACACCTTC	NA	TRBD1	TRBV7-6	TRBJ1-2
CASRSGTEDSPLHF	TGTGCCAGCAGATCCGGGACAGAGGATTCACCCCTCCACTTT	NA	TRBD1	TRBV6-6	TRBJ1-6
CAWSLTGDSPLHF	TGTGCCTGGAGTCTTACAGGGGATTCACCCCTCCACTTT	NA	TRBD1	TRBV30	TRBJ1-6
CSASIETQYF	TGCAGTGCTAGTATCGAGACCCAGTACTTC	NA	NA	TRBV20-1	TRBJ2-5
CASSLAGEDHEQFF	TGTGCCAGCAGCTTAGCGGGGGAGGATCATGAGCAGTTCTTC	NA	NA	TRBV7-2	TRBJ2-1
CASSQDSDPGAETQYF	TGCGCCAGCAGCCAAGACTCGGACCCTGGAGCGGAAACCCAGTACTTC	NA	NA	TRBV4-1	TRBJ2-5
CASSSSTRSYNEQFF	TGTGCCAGCAGCTCCTCTACCCGCTCCTACAATGAGCAGTTCTTC	few	NA	TRBV7-3	TRBJ2-1
CASSLIRGSSNQPQHF	TGCGCCAGCAGCTTGATACGGGGGAGCAGCAATCAGCCCCAGCATTTT	NA	NA	TRBV5-1	TRBJ1-5
CASSVDMNTEAFF	TGTGCCAGCAGCGTAGATATGAACACTGAAGCTTTCTTT	few	NA	TRBV9	TRBJ1-1
CASSREAYGYTF	TGCGCCAGCAGCCGGGAAGCCTATGGCTACACCTTC	NA	NA	TRBV5-1	TRBJ1-2
CASSIRSNEKLFF	TGTGCCAGCTCAATCAGATCTAATGAAAAACTGTTTTTT	NA	NA	TRBV18	TRBJ1-4
CASTLGGRSTDTQYF	TGTGCCAGCACCTTAGGAGGGAGGAGCACAGATACGCAGTATTTT	NA	NA	TRBV5-8	TRBJ2-3
CASSSRGGQETQYF	TGCGCCAGCAGCTCCCGTGGAGGCCAAGAGACCCAGTACTTC	few	NA	TRBV5-1	TRBJ2-5
CASRGSVVTEAFF	TGTGCCAGCAGGGGGAGCGTCGTGACTGAAGCTTTCTTT	NA	NA	TRBV6-5	TRBJ1-1
CASSSGQGNNEQFF	TGTGCCAGCAGCTCAGGACAGGGTAACAATGAGCAGTTCTTC	NA	TRBD1	TRBV7-3	TRBJ2-1
CASSQDLGGSYNEQFF	TGTGCCAGCAGCCAAGATCTTGGGGGGTCCTACAATGAGCAGTTCTTC	NA	NA	TRBV4-2	TRBJ2-1
CASRRIPGLGGRGEQYF	TGTGCCAGCAGGCGAATTCCGGGACTAGGCGGGCGTGGCGAGCAGTACTTC	few	TRBD2	TRBV7-3	TRBJ2-7
CATGTGAFLPLHF	TGTGCCACCGGGACAGGGGCCTTTTTACCCCTCCACTTT	NA	NA	TRBV21-1	TRBJ1-6
CASNPAGGWEQYF	TGTGCCAGCAATCCAGCGGGAGGGTGGGAGCAGTACTTC	NA	TRBD2	TRBV2	TRBJ2-7
CTAGGESQETQYF	TGCACCGCGGGGGGGGAGTCCCAAGAGACCCAGTACTTC	NA	TRBD2	TRBV6-5	TRBJ2-5
CASSLSVTGLNYGYTF	TGTGCCAGCAGTTTATCGGTGACAGGGTTGAACTATGGCTACACCTTC	NA	TRBD1	TRBV28	TRBJ1-2
CASSLVTGITSPGELFF	TGTGCCAGCAGCTTAGTGACGGGGATAACAAGCCCCGGGGAGCTGTTTTTT	NA	NA	TRBV7-8	TRBJ2-2
CASSRTSENTGELFF	TGTGCCAGCAGTAGGACTAGCGAGAACACCGGGGAGCTGTTTTTT	few	TRBD2	TRBV28	TRBJ2-2
CASSHGLAGQGETQYF	TGTGCCAGCAGCCACGGACTAGCGGGGCAAGGGGAGACCCAGTACTTC	NA	TRBD2	TRBV7-9	TRBJ2-5
CASSLLNTGELFF	TGTGCCAGCAGTTTACTCAACACCGGGGAGCTGTTTTTT	NA	NA	TRBV28	TRBJ2-2
CASSVRTLGNTIYF	TGTGCCAGCAGTGTTAGGACACTGGGAAACACCATATATTTT	NA	NA	TRBV6-1	TRBJ1-3
CASSQGQETQYF	TGTGCCAGCAGCCAGGGGCAAGAGACCCAGTACTTC	NA	NA	TRBV6-1	TRBJ2-5
CAVGLGLAHNEQFF	TGTGCCGTGGGGTTAGGACTAGCTCACAATGAGCAGTTCTTC	NA	TRBD2	TRBV10-3	TRBJ2-1
CASSLSTDLYGYTF	TGTGCCAGCAGTTTAAGTACAGACCTCTATGGCTACACCTTC	NA	NA	TRBV28	TRBJ1-2
CASSRMDRDNGEQYF	TGCGCCAGCAGCCGAATGGACAGGGATAACGGCGAGCAGTACTTC	NA	TRBD1	TRBV4-1	TRBJ2-7
CASSISYRGPIRYNEQFF	TGTGCCAGTAGTATAAGTTACAGGGGGCCTATACGGTACAATGAGCAGTTCTTC	NA	TRBD1	TRBV19	TRBJ2-1
CASSLWSGNTRELFF	TGCGCCAGCAGCCTTTGGAGCGGAAACACCAGGGAGCTGTTTTTT	NA	NA	TRBV4-1	TRBJ2-2
CASSLGSGGASGPQHF	TGTGCCAGCTCACTCGGTAGCGGGGGGGCCTCGGGGCCCCAGCATTTT	NA	NA	TRBV18	TRBJ1-5
CASSELGTGESYTEAFF	TGCGCCAGCAGTGAGCTCGGGACAGGGGAATCGTACACTGAAGCTTTCTTT	NA	TRBD1	TRBV10-1	TRBJ1-1
CAWSGGTGAGQPQHF	TGTGCCTGGAGTGGGGGGACAGGGGCGGGTCAGCCCCAGCATTTT	NA	TRBD1	TRBV30	TRBJ1-5
CASSLSQGPEQFF	TGTGCCAGCAGCTTATCACAGGGCCCTGAGCAGTTCTTC	NA	NA	TRBV7-9	TRBJ2-1
CASSSLQGVYNEQFF	TGTGCCAGCAGTTCCTTGCAGGGGGTATACAATGAGCAGTTCTTC	NA	TRBD1	TRBV28	TRBJ2-1
CASSLEPNYGNTIYF	TGTGCCAGCAGCTTAGAACCCAACTATGGAAACACCATATATTTT	NA	NA	TRBV7-8	TRBJ1-3
CASSIEQGNGYTF	TGTGCCAGTAGTATTGAACAGGGGAATGGCTACACCTTC	NA	TRBD1	TRBV19	TRBJ1-2
CAIRGTSGGDTQYF	TGTGCCATCAGGGGGACTAGCGGGGGGGATACGCAGTATTTT	NA	TRBD2	TRBV10-3	TRBJ2-3
CASSQGQGHQETQYF	TGCGCCAGCAGTCAGGGACAGGGCCACCAAGAGACCCAGTACTTC	NA	TRBD1	TRBV5-1	TRBJ2-5
CASSRGGQGGMPLHF	TGTGCCAGCAGTCGAGGGGGACAGGGAGGTATGCCCCTCCACTTT	NA	TRBD1	TRBV6-1	TRBJ1-6
CARRGASTDTQYF	TGTGCCCGACGGGGGGCGAGCACAGATACGCAGTATTTT	NA	NA	TRBV30	TRBJ2-3
CASSVVGEVGPLHF	TGTGCCAGCAGCGTAGTCGGAGAGGTAGGACCCCTCCACTTT	NA	NA	TRBV9	TRBJ1-6
CASSLGSTGGEETQYF	TGTGCCAGCAGCTTGGGGTCCACGGGGGGAGAAGAGACCCAGTACTTC	once	TRBD2	TRBV5-8	TRBJ2-5
CASIRYGTGGSGANVLTF	TGTGCCAGCATCCGCTATGGGACAGGGGGGTCTGGGGCCAACGTCCTGACTTTC	few	TRBD1	TRBV5-6	TRBJ2-6
CAWSVRVWGNSNQPQHF	TGTGCCTGGAGTGTAAGGGTTTGGGGCAATAGCAATCAGCCCCAGCATTTT	few	NA	TRBV30	TRBJ1-5
CASNLNGQPIYGYTF	TGTGCCAGTAATCTAAATGGACAGCCCATCTATGGCTACACCTTC	few	NA	TRBV7-2	TRBJ1-2
CASSQALAGGHEQFF	TGTGCCAGCAGCCAAGCACTAGCGGGGGGACATGAGCAGTTCTTC	NA	TRBD2	TRBV4-2	TRBJ2-1
CASSDRTGGYGYTF	TGCGCCAGCAGCGACCGGACAGGAGGGTATGGCTACACCTTC	few	TRBD1	TRBV5-1	TRBJ1-2
CASSDGGVIYNEQFF	TGTGCCAGCAGTGATGGGGGGGTGATTTACAATGAGCAGTTCTTC	NA	TRBD2	TRBV2	TRBJ2-1
CASKGVTGGNTIYF	TGTGCCAGCAAAGGAGTAACAGGAGGAAACACCATATATTTT	NA	NA	TRBV5-6	TRBJ1-3
CASIWDRRNTEAFF	TGTGCCAGCATCTGGGACAGGCGGAACACTGAAGCTTTCTTT	few	TRBD1	TRBV6-1	TRBJ1-1
CASSLHRETDTQYF	TGTGCCAGCAGCTTACACAGGGAAACAGATACGCAGTATTTT	NA	NA	TRBV7-9	TRBJ2-3
CASSNPGTGGSPLHF	TGTGCCAGCAGTAACCCGGGGACAGGAGGATCACCCCTCCACTTT	NA	TRBD1	TRBV6-1	TRBJ1-6
CASSFGRACEQYF	TGTGCCAGCAGTTTCGGGAGGGCCTGCGAGCAGTACTTC	few	TRBD2	TRBV27	TRBJ2-7
CASSFAARSATEAFF	TGTGCCAGCAGCTTCGCTGCGCGGTCGGCCACTGAAGCTTTCTTT	NA	NA	TRBV7-8	TRBJ1-1
CASSQDRIGRFGYNEQFF	TGTGCCAGCAGCCAAGATAGGATCGGGAGATTCGGGTACAATGAGCAGTTCTTC	NA	NA	TRBV14	TRBJ2-1
CASSRGTGGVNTEAFF	TGTGCCAGCAGCCGGGGGACAGGGGGGGTGAACACTGAAGCTTTCTTT	once	TRBD1	TRBV7-2	TRBJ1-1